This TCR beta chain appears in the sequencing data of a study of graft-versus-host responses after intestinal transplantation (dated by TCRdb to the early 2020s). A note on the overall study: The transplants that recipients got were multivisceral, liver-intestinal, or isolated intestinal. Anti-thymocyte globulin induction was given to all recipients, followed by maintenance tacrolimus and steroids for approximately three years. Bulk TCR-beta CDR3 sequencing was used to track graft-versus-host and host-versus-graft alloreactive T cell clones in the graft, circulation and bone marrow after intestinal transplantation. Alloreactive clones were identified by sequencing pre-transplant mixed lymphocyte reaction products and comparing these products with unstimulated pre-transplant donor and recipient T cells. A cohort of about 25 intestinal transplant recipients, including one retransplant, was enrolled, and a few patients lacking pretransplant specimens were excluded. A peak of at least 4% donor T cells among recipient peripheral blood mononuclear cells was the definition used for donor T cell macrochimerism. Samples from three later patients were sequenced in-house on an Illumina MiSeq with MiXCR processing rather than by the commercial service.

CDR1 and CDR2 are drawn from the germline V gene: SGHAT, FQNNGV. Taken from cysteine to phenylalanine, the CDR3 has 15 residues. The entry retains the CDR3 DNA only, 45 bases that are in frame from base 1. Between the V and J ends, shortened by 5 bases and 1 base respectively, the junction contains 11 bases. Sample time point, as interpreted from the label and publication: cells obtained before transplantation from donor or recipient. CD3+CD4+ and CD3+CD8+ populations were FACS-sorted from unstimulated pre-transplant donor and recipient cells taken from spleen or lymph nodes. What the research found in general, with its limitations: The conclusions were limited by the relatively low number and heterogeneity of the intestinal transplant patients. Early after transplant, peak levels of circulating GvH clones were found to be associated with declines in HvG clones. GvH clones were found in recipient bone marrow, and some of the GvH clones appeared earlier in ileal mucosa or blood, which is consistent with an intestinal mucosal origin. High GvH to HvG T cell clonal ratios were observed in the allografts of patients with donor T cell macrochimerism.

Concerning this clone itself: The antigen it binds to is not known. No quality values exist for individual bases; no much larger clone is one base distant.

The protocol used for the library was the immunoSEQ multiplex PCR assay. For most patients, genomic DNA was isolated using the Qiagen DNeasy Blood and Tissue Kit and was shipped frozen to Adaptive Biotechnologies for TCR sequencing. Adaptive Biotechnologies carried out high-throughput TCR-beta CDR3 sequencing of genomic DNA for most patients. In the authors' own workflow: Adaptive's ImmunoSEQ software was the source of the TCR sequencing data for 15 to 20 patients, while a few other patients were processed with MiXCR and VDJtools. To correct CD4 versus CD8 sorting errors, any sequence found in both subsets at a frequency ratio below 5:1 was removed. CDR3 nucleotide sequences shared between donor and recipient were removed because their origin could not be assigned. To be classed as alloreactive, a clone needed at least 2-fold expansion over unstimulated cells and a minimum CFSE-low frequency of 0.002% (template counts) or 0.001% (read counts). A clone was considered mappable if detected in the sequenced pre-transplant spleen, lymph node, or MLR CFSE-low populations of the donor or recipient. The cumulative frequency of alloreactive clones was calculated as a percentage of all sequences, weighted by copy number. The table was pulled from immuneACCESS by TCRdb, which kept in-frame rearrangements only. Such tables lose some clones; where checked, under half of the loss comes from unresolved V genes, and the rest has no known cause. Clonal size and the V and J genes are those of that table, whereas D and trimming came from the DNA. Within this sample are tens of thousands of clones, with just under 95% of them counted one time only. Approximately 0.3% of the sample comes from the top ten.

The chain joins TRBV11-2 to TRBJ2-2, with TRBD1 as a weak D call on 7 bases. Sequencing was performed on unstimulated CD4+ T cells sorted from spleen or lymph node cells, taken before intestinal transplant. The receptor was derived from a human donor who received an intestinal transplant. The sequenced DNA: TGTGCCAGCAGCCCGCAGGGGGGGAACACCGGGGAGCTGTTTTTT. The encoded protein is CASSPQGGNTGELFF.